This T cell receptor (beta chain) came from a study of T cell responses to AZD1222 COVID-19 vaccine. Study-level points and caveats: Researchers report vaccine-associated CD4 TCRs spanning spike, with dominance at 160-218 and 743-854. Donors skewed white British and female; clonal diversity was possibly underestimated.

Per germline, CDR1 GTSNPN and CDR2 SVGIG (reference sequence). Trimming pared 1 base from V and 3 bases from J, leaving 7 bases between. CDR3 length: 13 amino acids. Repertoires were generated with immunoSEQ multiplex PCR, while TCRdb's copy carries only in-frame clones and drops some. The repertoire holds over 100,000 clones, with 80% to 90% as singletons. A note on this clone: Antigen unknown.

The sequences come from peripheral blood, collected on day 0 of AZD1222 vaccination. This chain joins TRBV30 and TRBJ1-5; maybe TRBD1 (5 bases). The origin of this receptor is an adult in good health. The CDR3 region is CAWSAQVNQPQHF. The CDR3 bases are TGTGCCTGGAGTGCACAGGTCAATCAGCCCCAGCATTTT.